This entry is about one T cell receptor beta chain. Its antigen target is currently unknown. Base qualities are not at hand, and no much larger clone is one base apart. Libraries were built with the immunoSEQ multiplex PCR assay. For the multiplex PCR, a mixture combining 60 forward primers for TCR Vbeta segments and 13 reverse primers for TCR Jbeta segments was used. The CDR3 region of rearranged TCR beta genes was amplified from genomic DNA with a multiplex PCR assay. On the Illumina HiSeq System, the amplified TCR beta libraries were sequenced as 87-base-pair reads. The original pipeline was this. In a later analysis, tens of millions of unique TCR beta chains were counted across the 500 to 700 repertoires, and approximately 9.9 million of these chains were shared by at least two donors. A nearest-neighbor algorithm error-corrected the raw reads and collapsed the reads into unique sequences, merging closely related sequences to remove PCR and sequencing errors. Alignment of CDR3 sequences to IMGT reference sequences was used to assign V, D and J gene segments. For a sequence to be retained, at least a six-nucleotide match to both a V gene segment and a J gene segment was required. Rearrangements were called productive when the CDR3 lacked stop codons and stayed in frame with V and J; all others were non-productive. CDR3 was defined by IMGT convention, running from the second conserved V-encoded cysteine to the conserved J-encoded phenylalanine. The earlier analysis of a few hundred of the donors excluded any sequence lacking an unambiguous match to a single V gene segment. In an earlier analysis of around 600 of the donors, V segments were called functional above 56.7% productive rearrangements and were called segregating when the between-donor standard deviation exceeded 5%. A statistical classification framework was built to diagnose cytomegalovirus status from the catalog of TCR beta chain sequences. In a later analysis, V and J genes were assigned by comparing TCR nucleotide sequences against IMGT/GENE-DB human TR gene sequences. Using the TCRdist pipeline, a later analysis assigned CDR3 sequences along with most-parsimonious VDJ recombination scenarios. A later analysis defined each TCR beta chain by its CDR3 amino acid sequence plus V-gene family, and excluded reads lacking a unique V-gene family. In a later analysis, a few hundred highly shared, low-generation-probability nucleotide sequences were removed to address suspected cross-contamination and a sequencing artifact. A later analysis calculated a clonal expansion index for each public chain from normalized within-repertoire ranks of inferred template counts. In a later analysis, generation probabilities were computed using a VDJ recombination model fitted to out-of-frame rearrangements, and the results were checked against IGoR. In a later analysis, hypergeometric tests were used to score TCR-TCR, TCR-HLA and TCR-CMV co-occurrence, with a repertoire-size bias correction applied to TCR pairs. To estimate false discovery rates, a later analysis permuted the HLA or CMV assignments 20 times. A later analysis grouped co-occurring TCRs with DBSCAN, adding TCRdist sequence similarity when clustering within HLA-allele-positive subsets. Repertoires with fewer than 30,000 or more than 120,000 public chains were left out of co-occurrence clustering, as were a few repertoires with anomalous nucleotide sharing. TCRdb obtained this table from immuneACCESS and retained in-frame rearrangements with V and J assigned. These tables miss some clones; where compared with another copy, unresolved V genes account for less than half of the shortfall, and the remainder is unexplained. V and J calls and clone size are as listed in that table; D and trimming were resolved from the DNA. The sample has 85,000 to 100,000 clones on record, roughly three quarters of them singletons. The ten top clones hold less than 5% of the sample.

The cohort comprised 550 to 700 healthy bone marrow donors. At the time of sampling, every cohort member was nominally healthy, though immune exposures that went unrecorded were likely present. The donor tested CMV seronegative and was one of the 352 seronegative cohort members. A peripheral blood sample was collected from each donor, and TCR beta sequencing was performed on peripheral blood mononuclear cells. Genomic DNA extraction from the blood cell samples was performed with the Qiagen DNeasy Blood Extraction Kit. The source of the sample is a study of cytomegalovirus exposure and HLA in healthy donors (dated by TCRdb to about 2017). With regard to the full study: In an earlier analysis of 587 of the donors, roughly 300 Gb of sequence data and 90 million to 120 million unique TCR beta sequences from about 180 million T cells were reported. Around 300 gigabases of sequencing data and approximately 85 million unique TCR sequences were included in an early release covering about 700 HLA-typed donors. Of the roughly 400 genotyped donors, around 81% fell in the genetic ancestry cluster associated with self-reported Caucasian donors. The study aimed to test whether cataloging public T cell receptors could reveal signatures of past pathogen exposure. The study profiled the T cell repertoires of 500 to 800 subjects by immunosequencing and related them to cytomegalovirus serostatus. In addition to the first cohort of roughly 700 subjects, a separate validation cohort of 120 different subjects was used. High-throughput TCR immunosequencing, statistical association of individual TCRs with disease status, and machine learning were combined to predict cytomegalovirus infection status. In a later analysis, previously published TCR beta repertoires from 666 donors were re-analyzed and high-resolution HLA genotyping was added so that TCR occurrence patterns could be studied. In the later analysis, no new phenotypic data were used to find candidate immune exposures; instead, reliance was placed on TCR beta sequences and their occurrence across donors. To decide whether each TCR beta V gene segment behaved as functional or pseudogenic, an earlier analysis of approximately 620 of the donors relied on high-throughput TCR beta sequencing. Alongside the repertoire data, information on donor age, sex, ethnicity and CMV serostatus was compiled. A later genetic analysis used genome-wide SNP genotypes for about 65% of the roughly 700 donors, treating that subset as a discovery cohort. All discovery cohort repertoires had been generated on a single sequencing platform. Both class I and class II loci were covered by HLA typing, at four-digit resolution. Typing coverage differed by locus: A, B, C, DRB1 and DQB1 were typed in roughly 620-640 donors, DQA1 in 522, DPA1 in 600 to 610, and DPB1 in roughly 470. Roughly 5 DR-DQ haplotypes were handled as single units for association and clustering because linkage in the cohort was strong. Across 300 to 400 genotyped donors of the cohort, an average of roughly 250,000 unique TCR beta nucleotide sequences per donor were sequenced, and roughly 20% of those sequences were non-productive.

V has 4 bases trimmed and J has 2 bases trimmed; junction bases matching no gene number 3. The CDR3 runs 15 residues from the cysteine to the phenylalanine. Just the 45-base CDR3 DNA is kept, in frame starting at base 1. Sequences LNHNV (CDR1) and YYDKDF (CDR2) are obtained from the germline V gene (reference sequence). Summary of the overall study and its limitations: When HLA alleles, especially DR and DQ, strongly co-occurred, attributing TCR associations to individual alleles was difficult. An association between a missense DCLRE1C variant and V-gene and J-gene trimming of TCR beta chains was found in a later genetic analysis and replicated in an independent cohort. A cluster of highly shared sequence variants was judged likely to represent a technical artifact of the sequencing pipeline. It was suggested by the authors that the approach could potentially be generalized to other disease states and immunological phenotypes. CMV serostatus was the only immune exposure information available for the cohort. HLA typing was unavailable for some donors at each locus, so association tests used only the typed subset. The presence/absence analyses assumed that sequencing depth was roughly uniform across donors, and that assumption may not be true. In a later analysis, HLA-associated TCR beta chains showed more clonal expansion and lower generation probabilities than non-associated chains that were equally common. Compared with the 666-donor mean, donors in an Asian-associated ancestry cluster had fewer N-insertions in productive TCRs, according to a later genetic analysis. Linkage disequilibrium might explain the correlated functional status among segregating V segments, but an unknown experimental factor could not be excluded. In a later analysis, the rate of TCR association differed among HLA loci, with DRB1 alleles having the most associated TCRs and HLA-C alleles having the fewest. A later analysis associated 16,951 TCR beta sequences with specific HLA alleles at a false discovery rate of 0.05. In both the original and validation cohorts, the classifier was reported to diagnose cytomegalovirus status with high specificity and sensitivity. In a later analysis, several top co-occurrence clusters were reported to appear linked to parvovirus B19, influenza, CMV and Epstein-Barr virus. In this cohort, only TCR beta chains were sequenced, and detectable features were limited by the absence of alpha or paired-chain data. In a later analysis, most CMV-associated TCR beta chains were found to appear HLA-restricted, with HLA associations seemingly driven largely by CMV exposure. Some IMGT-functional V segments, including TRBV6-2 and TRBV6-3, could not be distinguished by the 87-base-pair reads and were therefore excluded. Across donors, most TCR sequences were observed very rarely, whereas some public TCRs were present in many individuals. The earlier analysis of about 600 of the donors excluded 15 to 20 rarely observed V segments, including chromosome 9 orphons, because counts were too low. A few of the identified cytomegalovirus-associated TCR beta chains were confirmed in vitro to be specific for cytomegalovirus antigens. In an earlier analysis of 450 to 750 of the donors, most TCR beta V segments appeared in productive rearrangements about 87% or about 30% of the time, broadly matching IMGT annotations. A further reported finding was that TCR beta sequences accurately predicted the HLA-A and HLA-B alleles for most subjects in the first cohort. In the study, about 150 TCR beta chains were listed as associated with cytomegalovirus.

The specimen was PBMCs. The clonotype originates from a woman in her thirties or forties in good health and CMV-seronegative. The sequence is built from TRBV15 and TRBJ2-7; 12 nucleotides in the junction match TRBD2. In nucleotide form, the sequence is TGTGCCACCAGCAAACTAGCGGGGGGTACCTACGAGCAGTACTTC. Its coded protein is CATSKLAGGTYEQYF.